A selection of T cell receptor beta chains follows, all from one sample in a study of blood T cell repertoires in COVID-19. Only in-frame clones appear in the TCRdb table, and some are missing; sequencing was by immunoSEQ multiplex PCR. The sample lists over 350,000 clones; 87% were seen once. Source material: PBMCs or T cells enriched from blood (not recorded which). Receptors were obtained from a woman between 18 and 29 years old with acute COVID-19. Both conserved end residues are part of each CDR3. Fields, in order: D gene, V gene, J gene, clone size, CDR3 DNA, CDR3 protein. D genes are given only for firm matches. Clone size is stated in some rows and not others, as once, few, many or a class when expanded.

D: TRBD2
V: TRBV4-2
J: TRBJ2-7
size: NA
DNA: TGTGCCAGCAGCCAAGAATCCGGGGGGGCCTCCTACGAGCAGTACTTC
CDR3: CASSQESGGASYEQYF

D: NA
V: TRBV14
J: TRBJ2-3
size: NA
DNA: TGTGCCAGCAGCCAAGATCGTCTAGTTCGAGATACGCAGTATTTT
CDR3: CASSQDRLVRDTQYF

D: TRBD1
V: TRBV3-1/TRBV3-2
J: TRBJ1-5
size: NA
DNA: TGTGCCAGCAGCCAGGGGACAGTCAATCAGCCCCAGCATTTT
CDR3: CASSQGTVNQPQHF

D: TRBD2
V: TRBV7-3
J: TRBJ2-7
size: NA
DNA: TGTGCCAGCAGCTTAACGGGGAGGGAGGAGCAGTACTTC
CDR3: CASSLTGREEQYF

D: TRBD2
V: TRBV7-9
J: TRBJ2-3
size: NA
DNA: TGTGCCAGCAGCTCCGGGACTAGCGGCCAAAGCACAGATACGCAGTATTTT
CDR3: CASSSGTSGQSTDTQYF

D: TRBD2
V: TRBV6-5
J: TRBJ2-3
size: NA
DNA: TGTGCCAGCAGTTACGCTAGCGGAAACACAGATACGCAGTATTTT
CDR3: CASSYASGNTDTQYF

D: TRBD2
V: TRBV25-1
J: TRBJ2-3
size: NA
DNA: TGTGCCAGCAGTCCCGCAAGCGGGAGTCACACAGATACGCAGTATTTT
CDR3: CASSPASGSHTDTQYF

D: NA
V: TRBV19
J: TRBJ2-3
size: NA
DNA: TGTGCCAGTATAGGGAGTGGCACAGATACGCAGTATTTT
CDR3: CASIGSGTDTQYF

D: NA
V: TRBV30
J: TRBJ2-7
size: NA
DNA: TGTGCCTGGAACTGGGGGCGGGCAGGGGACGAGCAGTACTTC
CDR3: CAWNWGRAGDEQYF

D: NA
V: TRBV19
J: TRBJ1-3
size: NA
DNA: TGTGCCACCCTGGAACAGGCCTCTGGAAACACCATATATTTT
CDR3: CATLEQASGNTIYF

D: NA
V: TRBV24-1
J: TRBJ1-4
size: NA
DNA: TGTGCCACCAGTGATTCCCACGGCAGGGGTGAAAAACTGTTTTTT
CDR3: CATSDSHGRGEKLFF

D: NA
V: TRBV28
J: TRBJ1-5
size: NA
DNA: TGTGCCAGCAGCAACCCCGATTGGGAGAACAATCAGCCCCAGCATTTT
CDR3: CASSNPDWENNQPQHF

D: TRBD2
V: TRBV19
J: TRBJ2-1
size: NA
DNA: TGTGCCAGTAGCGGGAGGGGTTACAATGAGCAGTTCTTC
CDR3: CASSGRGYNEQFF

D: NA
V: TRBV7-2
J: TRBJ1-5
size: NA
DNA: TGTGCCAGCAGCTCAGATATCAGCAATCAGCCCCAGCATTTT
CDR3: CASSSDISNQPQHF

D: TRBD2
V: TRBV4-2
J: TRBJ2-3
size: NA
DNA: TGTGCCAGCAGCCAAATCAGCGGGGGTCCCACAGATACGCAGTATTTT
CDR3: CASSQISGGPTDTQYF

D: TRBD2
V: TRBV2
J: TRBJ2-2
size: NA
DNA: TGTGCCAGCAGTGAATATCCAGCGGGAGTGGACACCGGGGAGCTGTTTTTT
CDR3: CASSEYPAGVDTGELFF

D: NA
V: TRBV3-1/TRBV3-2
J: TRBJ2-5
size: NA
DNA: TGTGCCAGCAGCCAAGATCTAGTCCGAGCCCAAGAGACCCAGTACTTC
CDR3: CASSQDLVRAQETQYF

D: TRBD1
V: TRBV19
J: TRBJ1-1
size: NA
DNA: TGTGCCAGTAGTACCCAAGGGACAGGGGGAACTGAAGCTTTCTTT
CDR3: CASSTQGTGGTEAFF

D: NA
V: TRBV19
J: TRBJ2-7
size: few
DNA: TGTGCCAGTAGTACGAACCCCGCGGGTACGCAGCAGTACTTC
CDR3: CASSTNPAGTQQYF

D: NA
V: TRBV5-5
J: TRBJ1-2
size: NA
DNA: TGTGCCAGCAGCTTAGACGCCTGGGGCAACTATGGCTACACCTTC
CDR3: CASSLDAWGNYGYTF

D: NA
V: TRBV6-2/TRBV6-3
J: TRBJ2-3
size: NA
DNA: TGTGCCAGCAGTCCGCGGGTAGATACGCAGTATTTT
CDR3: CASSPRVDTQYF

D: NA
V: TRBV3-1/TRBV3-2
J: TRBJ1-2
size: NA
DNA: TGTGCCAGCAGCCAACGAGAGAGCTATGGCTACACCTTC
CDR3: CASSQRESYGYTF

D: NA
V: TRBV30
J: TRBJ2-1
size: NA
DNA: TGTGCCTGGGTTGACTTCTACAATGAGCAGTTCTTC
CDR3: CAWVDFYNEQFF

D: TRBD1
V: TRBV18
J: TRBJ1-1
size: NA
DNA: TGTGCCAGCTCACCAAGGACAGGGAGGGACACTGAAGCTTTCTTT
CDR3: CASSPRTGRDTEAFF

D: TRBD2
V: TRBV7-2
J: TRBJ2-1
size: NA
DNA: TGTGCCAGCAGCTTGGGGACTAGCGGTAATGAGCAGTTCTTC
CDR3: CASSLGTSGNEQFF

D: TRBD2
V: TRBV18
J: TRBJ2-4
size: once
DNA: TGTGCCAGCTCCCCGGACGGGGCTAGCGGGGGGAAGATTCAGTACTTC
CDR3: CASSPDGASGGKIQYF

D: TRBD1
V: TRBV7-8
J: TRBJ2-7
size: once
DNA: TGTGCCAGCAGCCGCCGGGACAGGGGCCCCTACGAGCAGTACTTC
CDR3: CASSRRDRGPYEQYF

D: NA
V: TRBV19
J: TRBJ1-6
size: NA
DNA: TGTGCCAGTAGTATCCGCAGGAATAATTCACCCCTCCACTTT
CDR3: CASSIRRNNSPLHF

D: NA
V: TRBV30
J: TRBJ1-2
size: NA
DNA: TGTGCCTGGAGTGTTACAGTTCATGGCTACACCTTC
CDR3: CAWSVTVHGYTF

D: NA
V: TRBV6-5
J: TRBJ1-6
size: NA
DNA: TGTGCCAGCAGATCCCCAGGGAATTCACCCCTCCACTTT
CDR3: CASRSPGNSPLHF

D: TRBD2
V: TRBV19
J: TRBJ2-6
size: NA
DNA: TGTGCCAGTAGAGTGCGGGAGACCTCCTCTGGGGCCAACGTCCTGACTTTC
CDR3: CASRVRETSSGANVLTF

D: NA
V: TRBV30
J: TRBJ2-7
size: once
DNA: TGTGCCTGGAGTCGCCAGGCCTACGAGCAGTACTTC
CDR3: CAWSRQAYEQYF

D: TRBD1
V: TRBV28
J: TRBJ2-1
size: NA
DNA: TGTGCCAGCAGTCGCCGGACAGGGGGCATCTACAATGAGCAGTTCTTC
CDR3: CASSRRTGGIYNEQFF

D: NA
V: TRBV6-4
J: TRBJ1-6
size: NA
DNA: TGTGCCAGCAGTGACTCGACAGGACAAGTAGTTAATTCACCCCTCCACTTT
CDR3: CASSDSTGQVVNSPLHF

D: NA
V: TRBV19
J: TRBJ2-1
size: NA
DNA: TGTGCCAGTAGTCCCTATGCTCCCTTGAGGGCCCACAATGAGCAGTTCTTC
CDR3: CASSPYAPLRAHNEQFF

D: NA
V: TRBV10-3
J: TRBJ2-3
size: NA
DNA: TGTGCCATCAGTAGCGGAGCTAGCACAGATACGCAGTATTTT
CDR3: CAISSGASTDTQYF

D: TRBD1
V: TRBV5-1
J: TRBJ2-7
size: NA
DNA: TGCGCCAGCAGCTTGATCCCGGACAGGGACGAGCAGTACTTC
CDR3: CASSLIPDRDEQYF

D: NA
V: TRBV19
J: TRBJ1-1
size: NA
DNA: TGTGCCAGTACTCTGAACACTGAAGCTTTCTTT
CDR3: CASTLNTEAFF

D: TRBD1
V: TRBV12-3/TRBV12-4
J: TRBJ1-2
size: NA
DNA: TGTGCCAGCAGTTTAGCGGGACAGTATGGCTACACCTTC
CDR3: CASSLAGQYGYTF

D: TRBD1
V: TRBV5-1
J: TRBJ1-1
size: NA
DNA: TGCGCCAGCAGCTGGGGACAGTTTATGAACACTGAAGCTTTCTTT
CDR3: CASSWGQFMNTEAFF

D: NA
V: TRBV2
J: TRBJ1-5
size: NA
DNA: TGTGCCAGCAGCATGGACGGGGGCAATCAGCCCCAGCATTTT
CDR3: CASSMDGGNQPQHF

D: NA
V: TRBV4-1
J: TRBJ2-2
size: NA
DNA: TGCGCCAGCAGCCAAGAAAACTTCCCCGGGGAGCTGTTTTTT
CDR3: CASSQENFPGELFF

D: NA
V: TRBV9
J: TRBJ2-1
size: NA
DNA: TGTGCCAGCAGCGTAGCTCGGGGGCGGGAGTACTACAATGAGCAGTTCTTC
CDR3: CASSVARGREYYNEQFF

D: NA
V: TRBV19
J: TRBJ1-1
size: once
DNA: TGTGCCAGTAGTATAGCCGGGTACACTGAAGCTTTCTTT
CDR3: CASSIAGYTEAFF

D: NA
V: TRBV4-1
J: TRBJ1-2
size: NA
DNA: TGCGCCAGCAGCCAAGACCAAATCTATGGCTACACCTTC
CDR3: CASSQDQIYGYTF

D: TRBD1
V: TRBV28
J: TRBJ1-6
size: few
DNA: TGTGCCGGCGGGACAGACTATTCACCCCTCCACTTT
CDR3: CAGGTDYSPLHF

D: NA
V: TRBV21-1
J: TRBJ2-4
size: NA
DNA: TGTGCCAGCAGCAAAGATCCAGGGCCGGTCATTCAGTACTTC
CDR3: CASSKDPGPVIQYF

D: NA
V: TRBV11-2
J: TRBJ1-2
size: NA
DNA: TGTGCCAGCAGCTTCACAGACTATGGCTACACCTTC
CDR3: CASSFTDYGYTF